Sequencing of this T cell receptor (beta chain) was carried out in a study of immune evolution from preneoplasia to lung adenocarcinoma (dated by TCRdb to about 2021). As for the study more broadly: HLA loss of heterozygosity was seen in approximately 6.7%, 15% and 36% of AIS, MIA and ADC lesions, and in no AAH lesions. The study combined immune gene expression, TCR sequencing and multiplex immunofluorescence to profile immune contexture across lung adenocarcinoma precursors and invasive adenocarcinoma. Resected precursor lesions (AAH, AIS, MIA) and invasive adenocarcinomas were compared with paired morphologically normal lung tissue. The sample size depended on which specimens were available, not on a prior power calculation. The immune data were integrated with whole exome sequencing and methylation data from the same cohort of nodules. In total, the cohort included 50 to 60 patients with pulmonary nodules, all of whom underwent surgical resection. A total of some 53 patients contributed TCR sequencing data. The study reported that under 110 samples were used for TCR sequencing. POLYSOLVER was used to infer Class I HLA alleles from exome data, while LOHHLA was used to detect allele-specific HLA loss. The investigation overall reported the following: Clonality was highest in normal lung, while later-stage lesions appeared to show lower clonality but higher T cell density and diversity. Normal lung had the highest top T cell clone frequencies, which appeared to decline progressively from AAH through AIS, MIA and invasive adenocarcinoma. Findings were based on association rather than direct causation; larger cohorts with long-term follow-up and longitudinal biopsies were deemed needed. Because all patients were from Japan and China, applicability to Western populations was uncertain. Compared with EGFR-mutant or double wild-type lesions, KRAS-mutant nodules had the highest T cell clonality.

Of note for this clone: Its antigen is currently not known. Per-base quality was not reported, and no clone a single base away is much larger than it.

The patients had resection in Japan or China between 2014 and 2017. Two lung cancer pathologists independently reviewed H&E slides to confirm the histologic diagnosis of every case. For nucleic acid extraction, premalignant or tumor cells were enriched by macro-dissection following pathologic assessment. The AllPrep DNA/RNA FFPE Kit was used to isolate DNA from FFPE tissue. Using the immunoSEQ hsTCRbeta Kit, TCR beta CDR3 regions were sequenced from DNA. In the paper's pipeline: The ImmunoSEQ Analyzer was used to analyse the TCR sequencing data. T cell clonality was calculated on productive rearrangements as 1 minus Pielou's evenness. To measure T cell diversity, the inverse Simpson index was applied to productive templates. T cell density was TCR beta template counts normalized to usable DNA, estimated by amplifying and sequencing housekeeping genes. TCR metrics were compared across histologic stages using two-sided Kruskal-Wallis tests. TCRdb's version of the immuneACCESS table is confined to in-frame rearrangements and falls short of the full clone set. An unresolved V gene accounts for under half of the shortfall where checked; the remainder is of unknown origin. The V and J calls and the clone size are those of that table, but D and trimming were determined from the DNA. The sample data list several thousand clones, and about 82% of these were observed just once. The top ten clonotypes cover 2% to 2.5% of the sample.

The clonotype originates from a person aged 45 to 60 with lung adenocarcinoma. The source material was FFPE invasive lung adenocarcinoma tissue. The cell subset or site label, read with the paper, signifies: frankly invasive lung adenocarcinoma (ADC).

The CDR3 loop reads CASSHIAQGFFSGELFF. The DNA sequence is TGTGCCAGCAGCCACATAGCCCAGGGTTTTTTCTCCGGGGAGCTGTTTTTT. The chain couples TRBV4-2 to TRBJ2-2, and the D gene may be TRBD1, 5 bases matching. The CDR3 numbers 17 residues from cysteine through phenylalanine. Only the CDR3 portion is preserved as DNA: 51 bases, with reading frame beginning at the first base. The CDR1 and CDR2 encoded by the germline V gene are LGHNA and YNFKEQ. V was cut back by 3 bases and J by 6 bases, leaving a gap of 20 bases between them.